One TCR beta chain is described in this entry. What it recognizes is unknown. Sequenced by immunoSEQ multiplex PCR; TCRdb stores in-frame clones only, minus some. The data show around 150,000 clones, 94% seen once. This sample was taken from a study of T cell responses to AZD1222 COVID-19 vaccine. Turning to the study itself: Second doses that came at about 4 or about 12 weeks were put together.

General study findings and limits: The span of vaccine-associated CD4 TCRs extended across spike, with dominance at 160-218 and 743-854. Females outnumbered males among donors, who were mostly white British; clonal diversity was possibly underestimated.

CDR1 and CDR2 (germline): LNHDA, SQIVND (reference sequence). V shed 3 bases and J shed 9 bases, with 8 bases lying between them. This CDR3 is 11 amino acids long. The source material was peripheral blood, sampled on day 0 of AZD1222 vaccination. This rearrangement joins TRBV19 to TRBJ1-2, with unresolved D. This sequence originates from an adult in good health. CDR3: CASSMANSYTF. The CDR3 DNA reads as TGTGCCAGTAGTATGGCTAACAGCTACACCTTC.